The clone carrying this T cell receptor (beta chain) was counted only a few times. Its target is unknown. This CDR3 has 15 residues. Per the germline V gene, CDR1 is LGHNA and CDR2 is YSLEER. The ends were cut back, 0 bases at V and 3 bases at J, with 11 bases in the middle. The data are from a study of T cells in Graves' hyperthyroidism and ophthalmopathy. The hyperthyroidism patients had all been newly diagnosed, and their disease duration was under 2 months. Their ages ranged from 18 to 65 years. TCR beta CDR3 regions were amplified from RNA transcripts. A first-round RT-PCR of the TCR CDR3 used the HTBI primer set. MiXCR, run by TCRdb on the multiplex PCR reads, gives a single entry per CDR3 protein. There are some 350,000 distinct CDR3 sequences in the sample; 15% to 18% occur only once, and approximately 30% lies in the top ten. Overall study findings and caveats: Most thyroid clonotypes expanded above 0.001 appeared in blood too.

This clonotype was obtained from a young woman with Graves' hyperthyroidism that later progressed to Graves' ophthalmopathy. Sequencing was performed on blood. V and J are TRBV4-3 and TRBJ1-1; D unresolved. The CDR3 sequence: CASSQDWRADTEAFF. For the CDR3, the DNA is TGCGCCAGCAGCCAAGATTGGAGGGCGGACACTGAAGCTTTCTTT.